This TCR beta chain was documented in a study of CD8+CD57+ T cells in acquired aplastic anemia. For CDR3 and TCR beta VDJ profiling, genomic DNA was the template used. TCRdb fed the reads into MiXCR, producing one record per CDR3 protein. The sample lists about 210,000 distinct CDR3 sequences, approximately 60% seen once, with 25% to 30% in the top ten. The sample holds many counts of this clonotype. This CDR3 is built from 14 residues. Germline CDR1 reads SEHNR; CDR2 reads FQNEAQ (reference sequence). V lost 3 bases and J lost 3; bases outside the gene matches: 5. The chain is built from TRBV7-9 and TRBJ2-7, with 7 bases lining up with TRBD2. Sequenced input: sorted CD4+, CD8+, or CD8+CD57+ T cells (not recorded which) from PBMCs. This clonotype was sampled from a human donor in good health. CDR3 nucleotides: TGTGCCAGCAGCTTCCAGGGAGGGATCTACGAGCAGTACTTC. It encodes CASSFQGGIYEQYF.